What follows is one T cell receptor beta chain and its context. Germline assignment: CDR1 MNHNS and CDR2 SASEGT. Trimming took 5 bases from V and 9 from J; bases not matched to a gene: 4. The CDR3 has 12 residues. The entry originates in a study of OX40 agonist ivuxolimab in advanced cancers. Collection of blood occurred at baseline, at cycle 4 day 1, and at cycle 7 day 1. Measured with immunoSEQ multiplex PCR; TCRdb has only the in-frame clones, and not every one. The table records tens of thousands of clones, approximately 90% of them present only once. The chain employs TRBV6-1 and TRBJ2-1; 7 bases fit TRBD1. This clonotype was obtained from an adult with an advanced solid tumor such as melanoma, head and neck, liver or kidney cancer. Material: CD4+ or CD8+ T cells sorted from blood, obtained in a trial of the OX40 agonist ivuxolimab. CDR3 sequence reads: CASSRQGSEQFF. In nucleotides, the CDR3 is TGTGCCAGCAGTAGACAGGGTAGTGAGCAGTTCTTC.